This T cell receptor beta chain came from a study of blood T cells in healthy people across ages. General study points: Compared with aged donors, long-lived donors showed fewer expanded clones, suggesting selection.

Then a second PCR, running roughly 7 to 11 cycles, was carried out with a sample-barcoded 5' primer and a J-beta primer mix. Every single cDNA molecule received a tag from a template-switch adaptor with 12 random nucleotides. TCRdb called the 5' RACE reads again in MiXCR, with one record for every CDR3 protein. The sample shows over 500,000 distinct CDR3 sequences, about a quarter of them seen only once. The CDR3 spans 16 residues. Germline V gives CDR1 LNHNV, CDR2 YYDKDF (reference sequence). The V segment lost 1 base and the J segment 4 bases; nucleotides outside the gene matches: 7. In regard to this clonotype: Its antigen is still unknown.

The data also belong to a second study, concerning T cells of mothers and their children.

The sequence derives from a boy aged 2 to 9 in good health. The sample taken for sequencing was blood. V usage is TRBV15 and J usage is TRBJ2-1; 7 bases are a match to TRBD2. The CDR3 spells CATSRGASGRYNEQFF. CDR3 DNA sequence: TGTGCCACCAGCAGAGGAGCTAGCGGACGGTACAATGAGCAGTTCTTC.